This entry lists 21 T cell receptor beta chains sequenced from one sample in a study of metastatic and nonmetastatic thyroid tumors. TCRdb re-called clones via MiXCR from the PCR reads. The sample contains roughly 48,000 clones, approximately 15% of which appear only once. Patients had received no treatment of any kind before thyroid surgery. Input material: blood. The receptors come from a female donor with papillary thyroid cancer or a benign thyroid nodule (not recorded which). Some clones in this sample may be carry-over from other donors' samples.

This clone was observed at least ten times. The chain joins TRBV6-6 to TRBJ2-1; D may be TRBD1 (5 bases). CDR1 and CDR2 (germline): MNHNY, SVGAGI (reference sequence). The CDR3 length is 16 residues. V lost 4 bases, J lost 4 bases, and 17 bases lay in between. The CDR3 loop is CASSWVTTARYNEQFF. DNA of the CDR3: TGTGCCAGCAGTTGGGTGACGACAGCTCGATACAATGAGCAGTTCTTC.

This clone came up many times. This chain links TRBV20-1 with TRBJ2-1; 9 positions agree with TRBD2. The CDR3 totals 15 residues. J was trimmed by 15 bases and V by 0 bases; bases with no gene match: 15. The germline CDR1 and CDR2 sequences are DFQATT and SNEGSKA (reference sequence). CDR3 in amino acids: CSARDSGLAPVNSFF. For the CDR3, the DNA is TGCAGTGCTAGAGATTCGGGACTAGCACCGGTCAATTCGTTCTTC.

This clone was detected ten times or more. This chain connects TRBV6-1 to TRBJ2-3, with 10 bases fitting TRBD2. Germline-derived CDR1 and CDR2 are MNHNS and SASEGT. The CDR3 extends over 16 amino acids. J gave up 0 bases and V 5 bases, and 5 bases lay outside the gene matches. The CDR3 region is CASSPRTSGSTDTQYF. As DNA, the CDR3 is TGTGCCAGCAGTCCACGGACTAGCGGTAGCACAGATACGCAGTATTTT.

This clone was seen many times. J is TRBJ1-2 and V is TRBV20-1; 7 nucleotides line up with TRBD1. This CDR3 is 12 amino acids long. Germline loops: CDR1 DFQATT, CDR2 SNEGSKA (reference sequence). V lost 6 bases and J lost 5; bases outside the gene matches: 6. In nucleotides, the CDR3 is TGCAGTGCGGACCGGGACAGATATGGCTACACCTTC. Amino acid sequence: CSADRDRYGYTF.

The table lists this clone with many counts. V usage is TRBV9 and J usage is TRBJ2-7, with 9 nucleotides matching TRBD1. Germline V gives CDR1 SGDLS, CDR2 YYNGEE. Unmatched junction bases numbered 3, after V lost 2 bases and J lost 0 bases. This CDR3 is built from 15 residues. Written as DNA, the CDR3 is TGTGCCAGCAGCGTGGGACAGGGACACTCCTACGAGCAGTACTTC. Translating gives CASSVGQGHSYEQYF. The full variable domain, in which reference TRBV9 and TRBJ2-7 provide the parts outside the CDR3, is DSGVTQTPKHLITATGQRVTLRCSPRSGDLSVYWYQQSLDQGLQFLIQYYNGEERAKGNILERFSAQQFPDLHSELNLSSLELGDSALYFCASSVGQGHSYEQYFGPGTRLTVT.

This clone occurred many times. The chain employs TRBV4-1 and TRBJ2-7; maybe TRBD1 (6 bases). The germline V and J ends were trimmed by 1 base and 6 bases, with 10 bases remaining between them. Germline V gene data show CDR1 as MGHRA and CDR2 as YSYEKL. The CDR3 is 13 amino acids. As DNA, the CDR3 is TGCGCCAGCAGCCAAGTTACAGGGCTCGAGCAGTACTTC. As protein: CASSQVTGLEQYF.

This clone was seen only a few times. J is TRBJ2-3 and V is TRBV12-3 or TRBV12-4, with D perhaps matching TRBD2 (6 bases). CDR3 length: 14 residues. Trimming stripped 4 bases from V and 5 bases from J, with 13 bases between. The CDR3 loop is CASSWGGFKDTQYF. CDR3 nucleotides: TGTGCCAGCAGTTGGGGAGGTTTCAAAGATACGCAGTATTTT.

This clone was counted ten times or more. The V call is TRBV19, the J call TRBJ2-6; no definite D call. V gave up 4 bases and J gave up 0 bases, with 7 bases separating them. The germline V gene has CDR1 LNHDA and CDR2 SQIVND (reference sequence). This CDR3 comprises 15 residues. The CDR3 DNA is TGTGCCAGTAGTACCCCCGCCTCTGGGGCCAACGTCCTGACTTTC. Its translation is CASSTPASGANVLTF.

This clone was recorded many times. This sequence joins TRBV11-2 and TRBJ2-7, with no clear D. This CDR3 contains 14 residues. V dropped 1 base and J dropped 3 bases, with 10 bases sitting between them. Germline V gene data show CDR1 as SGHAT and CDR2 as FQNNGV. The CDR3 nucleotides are TGTGCCAGCAGCTTAGGGCCTCCTGTCTACGAGCAGTACTTC. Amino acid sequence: CASSLGPPVYEQYF.

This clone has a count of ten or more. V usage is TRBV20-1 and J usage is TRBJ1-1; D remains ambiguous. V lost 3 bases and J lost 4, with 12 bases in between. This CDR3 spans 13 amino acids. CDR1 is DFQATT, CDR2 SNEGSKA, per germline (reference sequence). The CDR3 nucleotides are TGCAGTGCTAGTCCCCAGCCAGGCACTGAAGCTTTCTTT. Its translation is CSASPQPGTEAFF.

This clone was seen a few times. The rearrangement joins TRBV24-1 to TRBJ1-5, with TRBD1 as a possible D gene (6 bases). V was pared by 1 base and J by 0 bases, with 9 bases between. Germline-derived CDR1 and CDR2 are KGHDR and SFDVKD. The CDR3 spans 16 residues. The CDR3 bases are TGTGCCACCAGTGATTTCGGGGGCTATAGCAATCAGCCCCAGCATTTT. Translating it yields CATSDFGGYSNQPQHF.

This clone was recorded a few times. The CDR3 nucleotides read TGTGCCAGCAGTCCACGACACGGTCAGGGGGGTGAAGCTTTCTTT. Encoded protein: CASSPRHGQGGEAFF. The V call is TRBV28, the J call TRBJ1-1; TRBD1 matches 7 bases. CDR1 is MDHEN, CDR2 SYDVKM, per germline. Losses at the gene ends were 5 bases for V and 7 bases for J; bases not matched to a gene: 13. This CDR3 has 15 amino acids.

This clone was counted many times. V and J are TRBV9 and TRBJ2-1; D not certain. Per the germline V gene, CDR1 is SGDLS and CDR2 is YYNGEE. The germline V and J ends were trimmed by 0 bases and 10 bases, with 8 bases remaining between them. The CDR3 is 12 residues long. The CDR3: CASSVGGAEQFF. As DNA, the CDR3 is TGTGCCAGCAGCGTAGGAGGAGCCGAGCAGTTCTTC.

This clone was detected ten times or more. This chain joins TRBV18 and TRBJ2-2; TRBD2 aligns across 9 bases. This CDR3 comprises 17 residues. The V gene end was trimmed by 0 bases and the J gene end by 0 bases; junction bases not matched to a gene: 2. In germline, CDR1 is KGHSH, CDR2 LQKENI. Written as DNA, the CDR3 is TGTGCCAGCTCACCACCGACTAGCGGCACGAACACCGGGGAGCTGTTTTTT. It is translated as CASSPPTSGTNTGELFF.

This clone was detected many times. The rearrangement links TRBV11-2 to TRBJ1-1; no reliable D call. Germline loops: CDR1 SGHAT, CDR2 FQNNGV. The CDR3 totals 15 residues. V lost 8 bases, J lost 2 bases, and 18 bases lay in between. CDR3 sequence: CASRRGGMLNTEAFF. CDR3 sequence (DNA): TGTGCCAGCCGACGGGGTGGCATGCTCAACACTGAAGCTTTCTTT.

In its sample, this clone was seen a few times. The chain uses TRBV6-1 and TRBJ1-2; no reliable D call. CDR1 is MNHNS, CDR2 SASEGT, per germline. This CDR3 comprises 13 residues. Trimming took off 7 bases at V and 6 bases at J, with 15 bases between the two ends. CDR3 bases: TGTGCCAGCACAGCCCTTCAAGGCCATGGCTACACCTTC. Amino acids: CASTALQGHGYTF.

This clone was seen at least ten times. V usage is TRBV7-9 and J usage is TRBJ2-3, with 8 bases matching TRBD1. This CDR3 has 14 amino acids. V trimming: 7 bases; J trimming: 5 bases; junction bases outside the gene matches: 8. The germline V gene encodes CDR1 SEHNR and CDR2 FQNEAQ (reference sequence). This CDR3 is CASTHGQGRDTQYF. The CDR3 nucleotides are TGTGCCAGCACCCACGGACAGGGACGAGATACGCAGTATTTT.

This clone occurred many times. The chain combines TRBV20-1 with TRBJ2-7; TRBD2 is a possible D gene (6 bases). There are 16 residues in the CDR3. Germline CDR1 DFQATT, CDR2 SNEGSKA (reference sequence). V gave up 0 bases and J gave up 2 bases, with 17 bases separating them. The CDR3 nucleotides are TGCAGTGCTAGAGATCCCGACGGGGAGGATCCCTACGAGCAGTACTTC. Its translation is CSARDPDGEDPYEQYF.

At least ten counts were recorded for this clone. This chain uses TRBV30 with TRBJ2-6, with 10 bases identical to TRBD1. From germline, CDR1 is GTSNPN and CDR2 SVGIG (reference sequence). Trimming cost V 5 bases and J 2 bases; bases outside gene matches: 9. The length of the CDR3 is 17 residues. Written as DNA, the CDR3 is TGTGCCTGGGGGCGGGGACAGGGGAGCCCTGGGGCCAACGTCCTGACTTTC. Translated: CAWGRGQGSPGANVLTF.

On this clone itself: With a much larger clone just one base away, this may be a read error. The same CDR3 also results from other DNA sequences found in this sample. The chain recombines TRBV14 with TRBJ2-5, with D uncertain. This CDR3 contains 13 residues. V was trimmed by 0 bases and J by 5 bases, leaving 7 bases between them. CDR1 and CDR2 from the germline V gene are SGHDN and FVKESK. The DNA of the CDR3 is TGTGCCAGCAGCCAAGAATTGGCTGAGACCCAGTACTTC. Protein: CASSQELAETQYF.

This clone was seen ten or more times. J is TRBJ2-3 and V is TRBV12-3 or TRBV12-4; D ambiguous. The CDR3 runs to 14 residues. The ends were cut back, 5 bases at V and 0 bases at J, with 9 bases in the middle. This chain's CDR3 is CASSDTFSTDTQYF. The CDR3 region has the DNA TGTGCCAGCAGTGACACCTTTAGCACAGATACGCAGTATTTT.